This T cell receptor (beta chain) was obtained from a study of shared clonotypes between healthy human individuals. V lost 6 bases to trimming and J lost 0 bases; unmatched junction nucleotides: 4. Germline CDR1 is MNHEY and CDR2 is SVGAGI. CDR3 length equals 14 residues. Under the authors' procedure: Owing to the provision of junction-only sequences devoid of quality scores by immunoSEQ, filtering differed. The protocol was immunoSEQ multiplex PCR, while the TCRdb copy is restricted to in-frame clones and leaves out a portion. That table is the source of V, J and clone size, and D and trimming were worked out from the DNA. This sample has about a million clones, with about 80% found just once.

This sequence was found in a man aged 18 to 30 in good health. Sequenced sample: memory CD4+ T cells sorted from blood. Subset of the sample: CD45RA-negative fraction. J is TRBJ1-2 and V is TRBV6-5, with 7 bases that match TRBD1. The CDR3 nucleotides read TGTGCCAGCAGCAGGGACAGTGCTAACTATGGCTACACCTTC. This gives the protein CASSRDSANYGYTF.